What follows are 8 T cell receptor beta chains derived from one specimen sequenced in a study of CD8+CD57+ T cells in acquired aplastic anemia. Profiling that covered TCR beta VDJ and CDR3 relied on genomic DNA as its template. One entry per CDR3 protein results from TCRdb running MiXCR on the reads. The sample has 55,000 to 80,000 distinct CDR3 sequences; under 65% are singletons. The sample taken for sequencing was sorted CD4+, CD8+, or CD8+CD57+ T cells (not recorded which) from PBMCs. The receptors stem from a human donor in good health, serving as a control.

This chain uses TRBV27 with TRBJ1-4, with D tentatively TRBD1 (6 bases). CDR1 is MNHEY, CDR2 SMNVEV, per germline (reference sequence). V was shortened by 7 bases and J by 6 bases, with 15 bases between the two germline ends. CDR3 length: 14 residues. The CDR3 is CASKATGYYEKLFF. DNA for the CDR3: TGTGCCAGCAAGGCCACAGGGTATTATGAAAAACTGTTTTTT.

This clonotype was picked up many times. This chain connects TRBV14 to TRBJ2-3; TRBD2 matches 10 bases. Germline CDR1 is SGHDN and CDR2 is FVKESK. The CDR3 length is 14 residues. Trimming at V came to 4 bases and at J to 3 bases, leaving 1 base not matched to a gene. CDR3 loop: CASSLGLATDTQYF. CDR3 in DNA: TGTGCCAGCAGCCTGGGACTAGCGACAGATACGCAGTATTTT.

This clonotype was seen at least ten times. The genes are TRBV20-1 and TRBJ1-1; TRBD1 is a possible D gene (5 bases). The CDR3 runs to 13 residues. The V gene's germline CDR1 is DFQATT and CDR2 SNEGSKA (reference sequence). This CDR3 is CRADEREGTEAFF. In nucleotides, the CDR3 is TGCAGGGCCGATGAAAGGGAGGGGACTGAAGCTTTCTTT.

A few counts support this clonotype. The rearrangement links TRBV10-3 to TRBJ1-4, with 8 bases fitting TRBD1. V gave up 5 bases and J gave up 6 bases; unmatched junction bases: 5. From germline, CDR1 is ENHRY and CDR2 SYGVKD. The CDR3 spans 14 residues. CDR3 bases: TGTGCCATCAGTCCGGGACAGGCAGATGAAAAACTGTTTTTT. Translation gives CAISPGQADEKLFF.

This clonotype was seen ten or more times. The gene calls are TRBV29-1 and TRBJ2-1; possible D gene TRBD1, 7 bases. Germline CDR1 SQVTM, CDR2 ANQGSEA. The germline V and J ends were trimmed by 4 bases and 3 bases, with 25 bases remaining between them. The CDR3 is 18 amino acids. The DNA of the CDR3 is TGCAGCGTTGTGGGGGGACAGCCCAAAGGGGGGATCTACAATGAGCAGTTCTTC. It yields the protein CSVVGGQPKGGIYNEQFF.

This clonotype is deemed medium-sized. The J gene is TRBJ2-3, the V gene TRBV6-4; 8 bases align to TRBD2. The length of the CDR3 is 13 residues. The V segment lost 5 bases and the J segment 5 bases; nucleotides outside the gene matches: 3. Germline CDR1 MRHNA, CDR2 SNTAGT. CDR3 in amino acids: CASSSGGVDTQYF. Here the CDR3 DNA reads TGTGCCAGCAGTAGCGGGGGCGTAGATACGCAGTATTTT.

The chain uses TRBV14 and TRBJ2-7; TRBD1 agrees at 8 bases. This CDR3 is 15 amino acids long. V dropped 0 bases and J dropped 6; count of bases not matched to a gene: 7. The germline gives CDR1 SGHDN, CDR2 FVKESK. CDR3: CASSQDRDRMSEQYF. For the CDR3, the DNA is TGTGCCAGCAGCCAAGATCGGGACAGGATGTCCGAGCAGTACTTC.

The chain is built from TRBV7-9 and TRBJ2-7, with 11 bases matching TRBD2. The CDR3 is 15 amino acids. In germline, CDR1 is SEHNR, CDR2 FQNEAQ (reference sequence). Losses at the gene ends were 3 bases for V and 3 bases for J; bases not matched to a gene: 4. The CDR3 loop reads CASSFGTSGIYEQYF. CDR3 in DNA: TGTGCCAGCAGCTTCGGGACTAGCGGAATCTACGAGCAGTACTTC.